This paragraph reports one T cell receptor beta chain. The sample is drawn from a study of blood T cell repertoires in COVID-19. In the study overall: COVID-19 samples collected from the United States, Italy and Spain covered acute and convalescent phases. PBMCs, B-cell-depleted T cells, or T cells were the source of the cDNA or gDNA that made up the material.

Authors' methods: Amplifying reference gene primers gave estimates of nucleated cell counts. The protocol was immunoSEQ multiplex PCR, while the TCRdb copy is restricted to in-frame clones and leaves out a portion. V and J calls and clone size are those listed in that table; D and trimming were worked out from the DNA. The sample yields roughly 70,000 clones, approximately 89% seen once. Those enrolled in Seattle joined during active infection and were followed longitudinally afterward. Germline CDR1 and CDR2: LGHDT and YNNKEL (reference sequence). With 2 bases clipped from V and 8 bases from J, the junction kept 11 bases outside the gene matches. CDR3 length: 17 residues.

This sequence originates from a man aged 50 or older with COVID-19, enrolled during active disease. The gene calls are TRBV3-1 (or the pseudogene TRBV3-2) and TRBJ2-1; 11 bases agree with TRBD2. The sequenced material came from peripheral blood. The DNA for the CDR3 is TGTGCCAGCAGCCAAACTCTTACTAGCGGGAGTCGCGATGAGCAGTTCTTC. Its translation: CASSQTLTSGSRDEQFF.